Listed here are 27 T cell receptor beta chains from one sample, sequenced in a study of beta chain features in type 1 diabetes. The study's findings and limits: In all four CD4+ subsets, TCRB CDR3 length was significantly, moderately reduced in type 1 diabetes.

As every portion of the isolated RNA was reverse transcribed, the sequencing read expressed TCRB transcripts. TCRdb's table, derived via immunoSEQ multiplex PCR, lists solely in-frame clones and lacks some. The table shows 50,000 or so clones, with roughly 39% occurring only once. Their cognate antigens are unknown. Specimen: Tregs from blood. All receptors derive from a man aged 30-40 years with type 1 diabetes.

This clone was detected once. The V gene is TRBV5-1, the J gene TRBJ1-1; maybe TRBD1 (6 bases). The germline V gene encodes CDR1 SGHRS and CDR2 YFSETQ. The V and J ends lost 2 bases and 1 base respectively, with 9 bases between them. The CDR3 covers 14 residues. CDR3 sequence reads: CASSFQTGNTEAFF. The CDR3 nucleotides are TGCGCCAGCAGCTTCCAGACAGGGAACACTGAAGCTTTCTTT.

V is TRBV5-1 and J is TRBJ2-3; 11 positions agree with TRBD2. The CDR3 is 17 residues long. Losses at the gene ends were 0 bases for V and 1 base for J; bases not matched to a gene: 4. Germline V gene data show CDR1 as SGHRS and CDR2 as YFSETQ. The CDR3 sequence: CASSLVVTSGGTDTQYF. In DNA, the CDR3 is TGCGCCAGCAGCTTGGTGGTGACTAGCGGGGGCACAGATACGCAGTATTTT. Supplemented by reference TRBV5-1 and TRBJ2-3, the full variable domain reads KAGVTQTPRYLIKTRGQQVTLSCSPISGHRSVSWYQQTPGQGLQFLFEYFSETQRNKGNFPGRFSGRQFSNSRSEMNVSTLELGDSALYLCASSLVVTSGGTDTQYFGPGTRLTVL.

The chain combines TRBV7-6 with TRBJ2-7; 8 positions match TRBD1. Germline V gives CDR1 SGHVS, CDR2 FNYEAQ. J lost 1 base, V lost 5 bases, and 10 bases had no gene match. This CDR3 has 16 residues. The CDR3 DNA follows: TGTGCCAGCAGCCACTCTTTGCAGGGGGCTTCCTACGAGCAGTACTTC. Amino acids: CASSHSLQGASYEQYF.

The chain carries TRBV10-2 and TRBJ2-7; TRBD2 might be the D (6 bases). Germline assignment: CDR1 WSHSY and CDR2 SAAADI. Between the trimmed V and J ends, which lost 0 bases and 3 bases, there was a span of 12 bases. The CDR3 length is 15 residues. CDR3 in DNA: TGCGCCAGCAGTGAGTCGGGCGGGATGGGCTACGAGCAGTACTTC. As protein: CASSESGGMGYEQYF.

This clone has only a few counts. The J gene is TRBJ2-5, the V gene TRBV29-1; a possible D gene is TRBD2 (6 bases). With 2 bases removed from V and 5 bases from J, the gap between germline ends came to 12 bases. CDR3 length: 13 residues. Germline V gives CDR1 SQVTM, CDR2 ANQGSEA. CDR3 region: CSVEIGSGETQYF. The CDR3 DNA reads TGCAGCGTTGAAATCGGGAGTGGGGAGACCCAGTACTTC.

The chain combines TRBV5-1 with TRBJ2-2; a possible D gene is TRBD1 (5 bases). The CDR3 runs to 14 residues. The V and J ends lost 5 bases and 4 bases respectively, with 12 bases between them. CDR1 is SGHRS, CDR2 YFSETQ, per germline. The CDR3: CASSYADSTGELFF. CDR3 in DNA: TGCGCCAGCAGTTACGCCGACAGCACCGGGGAGCTGTTTTTT.

The genes are TRBV18 and TRBJ2-7; D is possibly TRBD1 (5 bases). Trimming cost V 0 bases and J 5 bases, with 8 bases left between them. CDR1 and CDR2 (germline): KGHSH, LQKENI. CDR3 length equals 13 residues. DNA of the CDR3: TGTGCCAGCTCACCACCAGGGGTGGACGAGCAGTACTTC. Translation: CASSPPGVDEQYF.

The chain uses TRBV7-9 and TRBJ2-4; 7 positions match TRBD2. Germline CDR1 reads SEHNR; CDR2 reads FQNEAQ (reference sequence). The CDR3 contains 15 residues. J gave up 4 bases and V 5 bases, and 8 bases lay outside the gene matches. CDR3 DNA sequence: TGTGCCAGCAGCCGGATGGGGGAGGGGAAAAACATTCAGTACTTC. It translates to CASSRMGEGKNIQYF.

The rearrangement joins TRBV28 to TRBJ2-2, with D possibly TRBD2 on 6 matching bases. The CDR3 consists of 14 residues. The ends were cut back, 7 bases at V and 7 bases at J, with 16 bases in the middle. CDR1 MDHEN and CDR2 SYDVKM come from the germline V gene. CDR3 DNA: TGTGCCAGCAATATACCCCGGAGGGGCGGGGAGCTGTTTTTT. Amino acids: CASNIPRRGGELFF.

This clone was seen only a few times. The chain is built from TRBV9 and TRBJ2-1; D not resolved. Germline V lookup: CDR1 SGDLS, CDR2 YYNGEE. Trimming removed 0 bases at V and 15 bases at J, with 10 bases between. This CDR3 comprises 11 residues. The CDR3 nucleotides read TGTGCCAGCAGCGTAGACTCGAGGATGTTCTTC. Its translation is CASSVDSRMFF.

The V gene is TRBV11-2, the J gene TRBJ1-1; D remains ambiguous. V lost 2 bases and J 1 base, leaving 5 bases between the germline ends. This CDR3 contains 13 residues. Germline loops: CDR1 SGHAT, CDR2 FQNNGV. In DNA, the CDR3 is TGTGCCAGCAGCTTAACGAGGAACACTGAAGCTTTCTTT. Protein product: CASSLTRNTEAFF.

V and J are TRBV11-2 and TRBJ1-2; TRBD1 is a possible D gene (5 bases). CDR1 and CDR2 from the germline V gene are SGHAT and FQNNGV. V lost 4 bases to trimming and J lost 3 bases, with 6 bases between them. CDR3 size: 12 residues. CDR3 protein: CASSSTDYGYTF. The DNA for the CDR3 is TGTGCCAGCAGCTCGACAGACTATGGCTACACCTTC.

The J gene is TRBJ1-3, the V gene TRBV7-9; possible D gene TRBD1, 6 bases. Looked up from germline, CDR1 is SEHNR and CDR2 is FQNEAQ (reference sequence). Trimming took 1 base from V and 6 from J, leaving 19 bases between them. The CDR3 has 17 residues. The CDR3: CASSLDRLAGGQNTIYF. CDR3 nucleotides: TGTGCCAGCAGCTTAGACCGGTTGGCGGGGGGCCAAAACACCATATATTTT.

Turning to this clone: A read error may produce the germline difference seen at one junction end. V and J are TRBV7-7 and TRBJ2-7; weak D call: TRBD1 (6 bases). The V gene's germline CDR1 is SSHAT and CDR2 FNYEAQ (reference sequence). The CDR3 has 13 residues. CDR3 protein: CASSPTGNHEQYF. Here the CDR3 DNA reads TGTGCTAGCAGCCCAACAGGGAACCACGAGCAGTACTTC.

This clone was picked up a small number of times. This chain uses TRBV7-9 with TRBJ2-2; D unresolved. V lost 4 bases to trimming and J lost 3 bases, with 12 bases between them. The CDR3 consists of 15 residues. Germline V gene sequence: CDR1 SEHNR, CDR2 FQNEAQ (reference sequence). CDR3 in DNA: TGTGCCAGCAGCTCCATCAGGCCCGACACCGGGGAGCTGTTTTTT. Translated: CASSSIRPDTGELFF.

The chain uses TRBV7-6 and TRBJ2-1, with a possible D match to TRBD2 (5 bases). Germline CDR1 and CDR2: SGHVS and FNYEAQ. V was trimmed by 2 bases and J by 5 bases, leaving 16 bases between them. This CDR3 comprises 16 residues. The CDR3 DNA follows: TGTGCCAGCAGCTTACCCGGCGGTGGAGGAAACAATGAGCAGTTCTTC. Protein sequence: CASSLPGGGGNNEQFF. The whole variable domain, filled in from reference TRBV7-6 and TRBJ2-1, reads GAGVSQSPRYKVTKRGQDVALRCDPISGHVSLYWYRQALGQGPEFLTYFNYEAQQDKSGLPNDRFSAERPEGSISTLTIQRTEQRDSAMYRCASSLPGGGGNNEQFFGPGTRLTVL.

This clone was recorded a few times. The chain is built from TRBV10-3 and TRBJ2-1, with 7 positions matching TRBD2. Germline loops: CDR1 ENHRY, CDR2 SYGVKD. There are 16 residues in the CDR3. The V segment lost 4 bases and the J segment 2 bases; nucleotides outside the gene matches: 8. CDR3 region: CAISAAGSGTYNEQFF. In nucleotides, the CDR3 is TGTGCCATCAGTGCCGCAGGGAGCGGGACCTACAATGAGCAGTTCTTC.

This chain links TRBV7-2 with TRBJ2-7; perhaps TRBD1 as D (5 bases). This CDR3 has 14 amino acids. Per germline, CDR1 SGHTA and CDR2 FQGNSA. Trimming removed 4 bases from V and 2 bases from J, with 12 bases in between. This chain's CDR3 is CASSWNQGPYEQYF. The CDR3 nucleotides read TGTGCCAGCAGCTGGAATCAGGGCCCCTACGAGCAGTACTTC.

The chain links TRBV7-8 to TRBJ2-1, with 7 bases matching TRBD1. The CDR3 runs to 15 residues. V shed 5 bases and J 7 bases; nucleotides not matched to a gene: 11. CDR1 SGHVS and CDR2 FQNEAQ come from the germline V gene. CDR3 DNA sequence: TGTGCCAGCAGCGAACAGGGGACGGGTAAAAATGAGCAGTTCTTC. This codes for CASSEQGTGKNEQFF.

This chain uses TRBV10-3 with TRBJ2-1; D is perhaps TRBD2 (6 bases). The CDR3 runs to 15 residues. Germline lookup yields CDR1 ENHRY and CDR2 SYGVKD. The V gene lost 4 bases and the J gene lost 0 bases, with 10 bases spanning the gap. CDR3 nucleotides: TGTGCCATCAGTGGGGACTCAAGCTCCTACAATGAGCAGTTCTTC. Its translation is CAISGDSSSYNEQFF.

This clone was observed a handful of times. The chain links TRBV7-8 to TRBJ2-7, with TRBD1 identical over 8 bases. Germline V gene data show CDR1 as SGHVS and CDR2 as FQNEAQ. With V trimmed by 3 bases and J by 2 bases, 6 bases remained unmatched. This CDR3 has 15 amino acids. CDR3 loop: CASSLQGTGAYEQYF. CDR3 in DNA: TGTGCCAGCAGCTTGCAAGGGACAGGAGCCTACGAGCAGTACTTC.

V and J are TRBV19 and TRBJ1-2, with 8 positions matching TRBD1. Germline CDR1 LNHDA, CDR2 SQIVND (reference sequence). The trim removed 2 bases at V and 8 bases at J, leaving 10 bases unmatched. The CDR3 consists of 15 residues. CDR3 coding DNA: TGTGCCAGTAGTATACCCTTAGGACAGGGCGGCGGCTACACCTTC. Residues: CASSIPLGQGGGYTF. Full variable domain (remainder filled in from reference TRBV19 and TRBJ1-2): DGGITQSPKYLFRKEGQNVTLSCEQNLNHDAMYWYRQDPGQGLRLIYYSQIVNDFQKGDIAEGYSVSREKKESFPLTVTSAQKNPTAFYLCASSIPLGQGGGYTFGSGTRLTVV.

The chain is built from TRBV28 and TRBJ1-4; TRBD1 agrees at 10 bases. V lost 8 bases and J lost 6; bases outside the gene matches: 9. CDR3 length: 15 amino acids. The V gene's germline CDR1 is MDHEN and CDR2 SYDVKM. The CDR3 here is CASSTSGQGDEKLFF. The DNA of the CDR3 is TGTGCCAGCTCAACGTCCGGACAGGGGGATGAAAAACTGTTTTTT. Filled out from reference TRBV28 and TRBJ1-4, the complete variable domain reads DVKVTQSSRYLVKRTGEKVFLECVQDMDHENMFWYRQDPGLGLRLIYFSYDVKMKEKGDIPEGYSVSREKKERFSLILESASTNQTSMYLCASSTSGQGDEKLFFGSGTQLSVL.

This clone was observed once. The chain couples TRBV7-2 to TRBJ1-5; D call uncertain. Deletions cut 6 bases from V and 7 bases from J, with 10 bases between. The CDR3 totals 12 residues. Per germline, CDR1 SGHTA and CDR2 FQGNSA. The CDR3, as DNA: TGTGCCAGCAGTATGGCGGGGCAGCCCCAGCATTTT. It yields the protein CASSMAGQPQHF.

V and J are TRBV7-2 and TRBJ2-5; 9 bases fit TRBD2. J lost 4 bases, V lost 4 bases, and 10 bases had no gene match. Germline-derived CDR1 and CDR2 are SGHTA and FQGNSA. CDR3 length: 16 amino acids. The CDR3, as DNA: TGTGCCAGCAGCTCCCCGAAGGCTAGCGGGATAGAGACCCAGTACTTC. Its protein product is CASSSPKASGIETQYF.

This clone was seen more than once but under ten times. The J gene is TRBJ1-5, the V gene TRBV28, with 9 bases fitting TRBD1. The CDR3 has 14 residues. CDR1 and CDR2 from the germline V gene are MDHEN and SYDVKM. V lost 6 bases to trimming and J lost 6 bases; unmatched junction nucleotides: 6. The CDR3, as DNA: TGTGCCAGCAGGTTACAGGGGGCGTCTCAGCCCCAGCATTTT. Translated: CASRLQGASQPQHF.

The V gene is TRBV7-2, the J gene TRBJ2-5; the match to TRBD2 covers 9 bases. Trimming took 3 bases from V and 5 from J; bases not matched to a gene: 16. The CDR3 totals 18 residues. Germline V gene data show CDR1 as SGHTA and CDR2 as FQGNSA. The CDR3 nucleotides read TGTGCCAGCAGCTTGGATTCGGCTAGCGGGAACCCTTGGGAGACCCAGTACTTC. Protein sequence: CASSLDSASGNPWETQYF.